This TCR beta chain was documented in a study of blood T cell repertoires in COVID-19. As for the study in general: Specimens from acute and convalescent COVID-19 originated in the United States, Italy and Spain. PBMCs, B-cell-depleted T cells, or T cells were the source of the cDNA or gDNA that made up the material.

Germline V gene lookup returns CDR1 SEHNR and CDR2 FQNEAQ (reference sequence). Trimming left V 1 base short and J 4 bases short, with 16 bases between. The CDR3 has 17 residues. Using immunoSEQ multiplex PCR, the repertoire was profiled, and TCRdb retains in-frame clones only, with some absent. The profile shows fewer than 350,000 clones, less than 90% of them singletons. Patients at the Seattle site were enrolled during active infection and followed longitudinally. The chain has TRBV7-9 and TRBJ1-4; a weak D match, TRBD1 (6 bases). Input material: peripheral blood. The clonotype comes from a woman aged 30 to 39 with COVID-19, enrolled during active disease. CDR3 coding DNA: TGTGCCAGCAGCTTAGGGCCCCAGGGGTCCTATAATGAAAAACTGTTTTTT. It specifies CASSLGPQGSYNEKLFF.